This T cell receptor beta chain was recovered during a study of CD8+ T cells in alopecia areata. Once RNA had been extracted, it was reverse transcribed into cDNA to act as the sequencing template. Profiled with immunoSEQ multiplex PCR; TCRdb holds only in-frame clones, not every one. Among 110,000 to 150,000 clones, about 60% were seen once, and the ten largest hold nearly 6.5%. Trimming pared 2 bases from V and 2 bases from J, leaving 12 bases between. This CDR3 is built from 15 residues. Germline-derived CDR1 and CDR2 are MGHRA and YSYEKL. The authors sorted CD4+ and CD8+ T cells from PBMCs. The rearrangement uses TRBV4-1 and TRBJ2-5; D gene uncertain. Specimen: CD4+ T cells sorted from blood, collected at week 0. This TCR came from a human donor with alopecia areata. The CDR3 DNA reads as TGCGCCAGCAGCCAACCCATAGCCGGACAAGAGACCCAGTACTTC. It is translated as CASSQPIAGQETQYF.